The 14 T cell receptor beta chains given below trace back to one sample, sequenced in a study of beta chain features in type 1 diabetes. Whole-study findings and limits: Shorter TCRB CDR3s, moderately but significantly so, marked every one of the four CD4+ subsets in Type 1 diabetes patients.

The isolated RNA, all of it, was reverse transcribed, so expressed TCRB transcripts were what got sequenced. Clones were read by immunoSEQ multiplex PCR, and TCRdb kept only the in-frame ones, dropping some. The table has 250,000 to 300,000 clones, around 22% seen once; the top ten hold around 0.012%. Which antigens these TCRs recognize remains unknown. The sequencing input was naive CD4+ T cells from blood. These receptors were obtained from a woman in her twenties or thirties with type 1 diabetes.

This clone has just a few counts. The chain links TRBV29-1 to TRBJ2-7, with D possibly being TRBD2 (5 bases). Deletions cut 6 bases from V and 7 bases from J, with 13 bases between. The CDR3 runs to 11 residues. The germline gives CDR1 SQVTM, CDR2 ANQGSEA. The CDR3 DNA reads as TGCAGCGTCAAACTAGTAAGGGAGCAGTACTTC. Amino acids: CSVKLVREQYF.

The chain couples TRBV4-1 to TRBJ2-7; TRBD1 aligns across 9 bases. The CDR3 totals 15 residues. Germline assignment: CDR1 MGHRA and CDR2 YSYEKL. V lost 2 bases, J lost 5 bases, and 7 bases stayed unmatched. The chain's CDR3 is CASSQPRTGAHEQYF. DNA of the CDR3: TGCGCCAGCAGCCAACCTCGGACAGGGGCACACGAGCAGTACTTC.

This clone was recorded a few times. The chain has TRBV10-3 and TRBJ2-1; the D gene is possibly TRBD2 (6 bases). Germline assignment: CDR1 ENHRY and CDR2 SYGVKD. Trimming removed 8 bases from V and 2 bases from J, with 16 bases in between. The CDR3 totals 15 residues. The CDR3 bases are TGTGCCATCTCCGGGAGCGGAGTTGCCTACAATGAGCAGTTCTTC. This sequence encodes CAISGSGVAYNEQFF.

This clone has just a few counts. A read error may produce the germline difference seen at one junction end. The chain carries TRBV5-1 and TRBJ2-5, with D possibly being TRBD1 (6 bases). From germline, CDR1 is SGHRS and CDR2 YFSETQ. The CDR3 is 12 amino acids. CDR3 sequence reads: CAGSLAKDREYF. CDR3 nucleotide sequence: TGCGCCGGCAGCTTGGCCAAGGACAGAGAGTACTTC.

A few counts support this clone. The rearrangement uses TRBV5-1 and TRBJ2-3, with D tentatively TRBD1 (5 bases). Per the germline V gene, CDR1 is SGHRS and CDR2 is YFSETQ. Trimming took off 0 bases at V and 5 bases at J, with 10 bases between the two ends. This CDR3 has 14 residues. The CDR3 protein is CASSLGTRIDTQYF. CDR3 sequence (DNA): TGCGCCAGCAGCTTGGGGACAAGGATAGATACGCAGTATTTT. Supplemented by reference TRBV5-1 and TRBJ2-3, the full variable domain reads KAGVTQTPRYLIKTRGQQVTLSCSPISGHRSVSWYQQTPGQGLQFLFEYFSETQRNKGNFPGRFSGRQFSNSRSEMNVSTLELGDSALYLCASSLGTRIDTQYFGPGTRLTVL.

This clone was seen a handful of times. The chain recombines TRBV18 with TRBJ1-2; possibly TRBD1 for D (5 bases). CDR3 length equals 15 residues. Germline lookup yields CDR1 KGHSH and CDR2 LQKENI. V was pared by 1 base and J by 8 bases, with 17 bases between. CDR3 amino acids: CASSPLNSGKEGYTF. CDR3 in DNA: TGTGCCAGCTCACCACTAAATTCAGGGAAGGAAGGCTACACCTTC.

This clone has only a few counts. The rearrangement joins TRBV9 to TRBJ2-5, with TRBD1 identical over 10 bases. The junction had 4 bases not matched to a gene; V was cut back by 0 bases and J by 5 bases. CDR1 and CDR2 (germline): SGDLS, YYNGEE. The CDR3 has 15 residues. The CDR3 spells CASSVGTGGRETQYF. Here the CDR3 DNA reads TGTGCCAGCAGCGTAGGGACAGGGGGTCGGGAGACCCAGTACTTC.

This clone was seen a handful of times. The chain is built from TRBV27 and TRBJ1-2, with 7 positions matching TRBD1. With V trimmed by 8 bases and J by 8 bases, 14 bases remained unmatched. This CDR3 spans 14 amino acids. From germline, CDR1 is MNHEY and CDR2 SMNVEV (reference sequence). In DNA form, the CDR3 reads TGTGCCAGCTCTACTGGGACAGTCCCCGACGGCTACACCTTC. Its translation is CASSTGTVPDGYTF.

This rearrangement joins TRBV6-6 to TRBJ1-1; D uncertain. This CDR3 spans 14 amino acids. CDR1 and CDR2 (germline): MNHNY, SVGAGI (reference sequence). Trimming removed 2 bases at V and 1 base at J, with 8 bases between. CDR3 nucleotides: TGTGCCAGCAGTTACGAAGGCGGGAACACTGAAGCTTTCTTT. Its protein product is CASSYEGGNTEAFF.

The V call is TRBV5-1, the J call TRBJ2-1, with TRBD2 identical over 8 bases. The CDR3 runs 15 residues. V gave up 0 bases and J gave up 5 bases; unmatched junction bases: 4. Per the germline V gene, CDR1 is SGHRS and CDR2 is YFSETQ. CDR3 nucleotide sequence: TGCGCCAGCAGCTTGGATAGCGGGATACACAATGAGCAGTTCTTC. It specifies CASSLDSGIHNEQFF.

This clone was seen a few times. The chain recombines TRBV29-1 with TRBJ1-2; TRBD1 matches at 7 bases. The CDR3 runs to 12 residues. V was clipped by 6 bases and J by 4 bases; unmatched bases: 5. Germline CDR1 and CDR2: SQVTM and ANQGSEA. CDR3 DNA: TGCAGCGTCCGGGACAGCACCTATGGCTACACCTTC. As protein: CSVRDSTYGYTF.

The rearrangement joins TRBV18 to TRBJ1-1; the match to TRBD1 covers 8 bases. The CDR3 runs 15 residues. Germline lookup yields CDR1 KGHSH and CDR2 LQKENI. V gave up 3 bases and J gave up 7 bases; unmatched junction bases: 10. The CDR3 DNA follows: TGTGCCAGCTCACCTTTCGGACAGGGCGAAGGTGAAGCTTTCTTT. The encoded protein is CASSPFGQGEGEAFF.

This rearrangement joins TRBV29-1 to TRBJ1-2; possibly TRBD1 for D (6 bases). Germline values: CDR1 SQVTM, CDR2 ANQGSEA. This CDR3 has 12 amino acids. The V and J ends lost 7 bases and 0 bases respectively, with 9 bases between them. The CDR3 nucleotides are TGCAGCGCCCAGGGGTCTAACTATGGCTACACCTTC. Its protein is CSAQGSNYGYTF.

The chain is built from TRBV10-3 and TRBJ2-7; D gene unclear. Germline V lookup: CDR1 ENHRY, CDR2 SYGVKD. The length of the CDR3 is 13 residues. V was clipped by 4 bases and J by 1 base, with 8 bases between them. The CDR3: CAISVERSYEQYF. The CDR3 DNA follows: TGTGCCATCAGTGTGGAGAGGTCCTACGAGCAGTACTTC.